These T cell receptor beta chains were read from a single sample in a study of blood T cell repertoires in COVID-19. Sequencing was performed with immunoSEQ multiplex PCR; in TCRdb, only in-frame clones are kept and a portion is missing. The repertoire holds approximately 200,000 clones, with 65% to 90% as singletons. Sequencing input: PBMCs or T cells enriched from blood (not recorded which). The receptors derive from a woman in her twenties or thirties who had been exposed to COVID-19. Each CDR3 is given with its conserved first and last residue. Fields, in order: D gene, clone size, J gene, V gene, CDR3 DNA, CDR3 protein. D genes are given only for firm matches. The listing skips clone size in some rows; elsewhere it reads once, few, many or a size class.

TRBD1	-	TRBJ1-4	TRBV2	TGTGCCAGCAGGGAACAGGGGGCCTGGGAGGAAAAACTGTTTTTT	CASREQGAWEEKLFF
-	-	TRBJ2-5	TRBV4-2	TGTGCCAGCAGCCAAGATGTGGTGGCTAGACAAGAGACCCAGTACTTC	CASSQDVVARQETQYF
-	once	TRBJ2-7	TRBV6-6	TGTGCCAGCAGTTACGGAGGGGAAGAATACGAGCAGTACTTC	CASSYGGEEYEQYF
TRBD1	-	TRBJ1-1	TRBV30	TGTGCCTGGAGTAAGACAGGGGGCAACACTGAAGCTTTCTTT	CAWSKTGGNTEAFF
TRBD2	-	TRBJ2-3	TRBV11-3	TGTGCCAGCAGCTTAGTGGCGGGGGGACGCACAGATACGCAGTATTTT	CASSLVAGGRTDTQYF
TRBD1	-	TRBJ2-1	TRBV18	TGTGCCAGCTCACCACGACAGGGTAATGATAATGAGCAGTTCTTC	CASSPRQGNDNEQFF
-	-	TRBJ1-5	TRBV9	TGTGCCAGCAGCGTATGTAGGAGACAGTCCTATAGCAATCAGCCCCAGCATTTT	CASSVCRRQSYSNQPQHF
-	-	TRBJ2-2	TRBV12-1	TGTGCCAGCAGACGTACGGGGGTGGCCGGGGAGCTGTTTTTT	CASRRTGVAGELFF
TRBD1	-	TRBJ1-4	TRBV2	TGTGCCAGCAGTGAAGAGGGGGCGGTAAAACTGTTTTTT	CASSEEGAVKLFF
TRBD2	-	TRBJ2-3	TRBV18	TGTGCCAGCTCACCAACCGGGACTAGCGGGCGTACCCAGACGCAGTATTTT	CASSPTGTSGRTQTQYF
TRBD1	-	TRBJ2-7	TRBV5-6	TGTGCCAGCAGGAGACAGGGGGACCCCTACGAGCAGTACTTC	CASRRQGDPYEQYF
-	-	TRBJ2-7	TRBV19	TGTGCCAGTAGTTCGTTTACCTACGAGCAGTACTTC	CASSSFTYEQYF
TRBD1	-	TRBJ2-4	TRBV19	TGTGCCAGTAGAGTCGGGACAGAGGAAGCCAAAAACATTCAGTACTTC	CASRVGTEEAKNIQYF
-	-	TRBJ1-1	TRBV5-1	TGCGCCAGCAGCTTACAGGGTTCGAACACTGAAGCTTTCTTT	CASSLQGSNTEAFF